This T cell receptor (beta chain) was captured by sequencing in a study of Graves' ophthalmopathy and Graves' hyperthyroidism. Points from the study as a whole: With 70.59% sensitivity and about 78% specificity, the model predicted ophthalmopathy progression.

A diagnosis was made from clinical symptoms together with serum thyroxine, TRAb, thyroid ultrasound and orbital computed tomography. Beta-chain TCR CDR3 regions were amplified from RNA transcripts. HTBI-primed first-round RT-PCR preceded second-round multiplex PCR. TCRdb re-called the multiplex PCR reads through MiXCR, storing one row per CDR3 protein. The sample includes about half a million distinct CDR3 sequences, roughly 14% of them seen just once. Ten or more counts support this clonotype. Its specificity is not known. Germline CDR1 reads SGHTA; CDR2 reads FQGNSA. V lost 4 bases and J 4 bases, leaving 11 bases between the germline ends. This CDR3 region has 14 residues.

The chain couples TRBV7-2 to TRBJ1-3; no reliable D call. The sequencing input was blood. The source is a woman between 25 and 40 years old with Graves' ophthalmopathy. The CDR3 loop is CASSYDLNGNTIYF. The CDR3 coding sequence is TGTGCCAGCAGCTACGACTTGAACGGAAACACCATATATTTT.